Listed below are T cell receptor beta chains from one sample, sequenced in a study of CD8 T cells in Susac syndrome. In TCRdb, the immunoSEQ multiplex PCR reads were re-called with MiXCR into one record per CDR3 protein. The profile covers approximately 70,000 distinct CDR3 sequences, with around 96% appearing a single time and around 0.11% taken by the ten largest. Sequenced: CD4+ T cells from PBMCs. All receptors come from a human donor with multiple sclerosis. The CDR3 runs from the conserved cysteine through the conserved F or W. D genes are given only for firm matches. Clone size is stated in some rows and not others, as once, few, many or a class when expanded.

>NA|TRBV4-1|TRBJ2-6|NA
CASSRDTGSGANVLTF
TGCGCCAGCAGCCGAGACACAGGGTCTGGGGCCAACGTCCTGACTTTC
>NA|TRBV28|TRBJ2-7|NA
CTTGGMTLREQYF
TGTACCACGGGCGGAATGACCTTGCGCGAGCAGTACTTC
>NA|TRBV12-3/TRBV12-4|TRBJ2-5|TRBD1
CASSSNAGTGEYQETQYF
TGTGCCAGCAGTTCCAACGCCGGGACAGGCGAGTACCAAGAGACCCAGTACTTC
>NA|TRBV28|TRBJ2-7|NA
CASSVFRLRHEQYF
TGTGCCAGCAGTGTGTTTCGGTTACGCCACGAGCAGTACTTC
>NA|TRBV27|TRBJ2-7|TRBD2
CASSPNGGEYEQYF
TGTGCCAGCAGTCCCAATGGGGGGGAATACGAGCAGTACTTC
>NA|TRBV11-2|TRBJ1-1|NA
CASSATGGTEAFF
TGTGCCAGCAGCGCTACGGGGGGCACTGAAGCTTTCTTT
>NA|TRBV24-1|TRBJ2-5|TRBD1
CATSATGRETQYF
TGTGCCACCAGTGCGACAGGGAGAGAGACCCAGTACTTC
>NA|TRBV20-1|TRBJ1-5|TRBD1
CSAPGQGGQPQHF
TGCAGTGCCCCGGGACAGGGGGGACAGCCCCAGCATTTT
>NA|TRBV29-1|TRBJ2-1|NA
CSVDNWSNEQFF
TGCAGCGTTGATAATTGGTCAAATGAGCAGTTCTTC
>NA|TRBV20-1|TRBJ1-5|NA
CSASSINSNQPQHF
TGCAGTGCTAGCTCTATCAATAGCAATCAGCCCCAGCATTTT
>NA|TRBV11-2|TRBJ1-2|NA
CASSFGALNYGYTF
TGTGCCAGCAGCTTCGGGGCACTGAACTATGGCTACACCTTC
>NA|TRBV24-1|TRBJ1-4|TRBD1
CATSDSGQGIGKLFF
TGTGCCACCAGTGATTCGGGACAGGGTATCGGAAAACTGTTTTTT
>NA|TRBV6-6|TRBJ2-5|NA
CASRPQGWLETQYF
TGTGCCAGCAGGCCCCAAGGATGGTTGGAGACCCAGTACTTC
>NA|TRBV12-3/TRBV12-4|TRBJ1-1|NA
CASSLTGLNTEAFF
TGTGCCAGCAGTTTAACAGGGTTGAACACTGAAGCTTTCTTT
>NA|TRBV4-3|TRBJ2-7|NA
CASSQEQHPIYEQYF
TGCGCCAGCAGCCAAGAGCAGCACCCAATATACGAGCAGTACTTC
>once|TRBV12-3/TRBV12-4|TRBJ2-3|NA
CASRGGRTDTQYF
TGTGCCAGCAGAGGGGGGCGCACAGATACGCAGTATTTT
>NA|TRBV4-2|TRBJ2-1|TRBD2
CASSQDRLAGDEQFF
TGTGCCAGCAGCCAAGATCGACTAGCGGGAGATGAGCAGTTCTTC
>NA|TRBV29-1|TRBJ2-3|TRBD1
CSAYRGTDTQYF
TGCAGCGCCTACAGGGGAACAGATACGCAGTATTTT
>NA|TRBV3-1|TRBJ1-5|NA
CASSPKQGVQPQHF
TGTGCCAGCAGCCCGAAACAGGGCGTTCAGCCCCAGCATTTT
>NA|TRBV5-1|TRBJ2-7|NA
CASSSQGGFYEQYF
TGCGCCAGCAGCTCTCAGGGTGGATTCTACGAGCAGTACTTC
>NA|TRBV12-3/TRBV12-4|TRBJ1-1|NA
CASSPKGGIEWRKNTEAFF
TGTGCCAGCAGTCCCAAAGGCGGGATAGAGTGGAGAAAGAACACTGAAGCTTTCTTT
>once|TRBV7-9|TRBJ2-3|NA
CASSLGVALTDTQYF
TGTGCCAGCAGCTTAGGTGTAGCACTCACAGATACGCAGTATTTT
>NA|TRBV2|TRBJ2-7|NA
CATTGRGRTYEQYF
TGTGCCACAACTGGACGCGGACGGACCTACGAGCAGTACTTC
>NA|TRBV12-3/TRBV12-4|TRBJ2-1|TRBD1
CASTWGDRVRGGEQFF
TGTGCCAGCACTTGGGGGGACAGGGTCCGAGGAGGTGAGCAGTTCTTC
>NA|TRBV18|TRBJ2-5|TRBD1
CASSPPGTGGQGTQYF
TGTGCCAGCTCACCACCAGGGACAGGCGGCCAGGGGACCCAGTACTTC
>NA|TRBV3-1|TRBJ1-2|NA
CASSQGPPGASYGYTF
TGTGCCAGCAGCCAAGGACCCCCAGGGGCCTCCTATGGCTACACCTTC
>NA|TRBV7-2|TRBJ1-5|NA
CASSVQGNQPQHF
TGTGCCAGCAGCGTACAGGGCAATCAGCCCCAGCATTTT
>NA|TRBV9|TRBJ1-4|TRBD1
CASSITGGGEKLFF
TGTGCCAGCAGCATTACAGGGGGCGGTGAAAAACTGTTTTTT
>NA|TRBV7-2|TRBJ1-2|TRBD1
CASSLTGQIGRNYGYTF
TGTGCCAGCAGCTTGACAGGGCAAATTGGTCGGAACTATGGCTACACCTTC
>few|TRBV25-1|TRBJ1-1|TRBD1
CASSGQGRTEAFF
TGTGCCAGCAGTGGACAGGGTCGCACTGAAGCTTTCTTT
>NA|TRBV29-1|TRBJ2-1|TRBD2
CSVRELAGADEQFF
TGCAGCGTTCGGGAGCTAGCGGGGGCGGATGAGCAGTTCTTC
>NA|TRBV12-3/TRBV12-4|TRBJ1-5|NA
CASRGTSSNQPQHF
TGTGCCAGCAGGGGGACATCGAGCAATCAGCCCCAGCATTTT
>NA|TRBV7-6|TRBJ2-3|NA
CATRKRGSTDTQYF
TGTGCCACCAGAAAACGGGGGAGCACAGATACGCAGTATTTT
>NA|TRBV13|TRBJ2-3|TRBD2
CASSLGGLAASTDTQYF
TGTGCCAGCAGCTTAGGAGGTCTAGCGGCTAGCACAGATACGCAGTATTTT
>NA|TRBV6-5|TRBJ1-6|NA
CATRKSSYNSPLHF
TGTGCCACCCGCAAAAGCTCCTATAATTCACCCCTCCACTTT
>NA|TRBV4-1|TRBJ1-4|NA
CASSQSDEKLFF
TGCGCCAGCAGCCAATCGGATGAAAAACTGTTTTTT
>NA|TRBV28|TRBJ2-7|NA
CASSPLQGSNEQYF
TGTGCCAGCAGTCCCCTGCAGGGGAGCAACGAGCAGTACTTC
>NA|TRBV5-1|TRBJ2-7|TRBD1
CASSLGQGVAEQYF
TGCGCCAGCAGCTTGGGACAGGGGGTGGCCGAGCAGTACTTC
>NA|TRBV20-1|TRBJ1-2|NA
CSARASQTYGYTF
TGCAGTGCTAGAGCGAGCCAGACGTATGGCTACACCTTC
>once|TRBV11-2|TRBJ1-1|NA
CASSLAGGEAFF
TGTGCCAGCAGCTTAGCCGGGGGTGAAGCTTTCTTT
>NA|TRBV7-2|TRBJ2-7|NA
CASSPGLPYEQYF
TGTGCCAGCAGTCCAGGGCTACCGTACGAGCAGTACTTC
>NA|TRBV30|TRBJ1-6|TRBD1
CAWSVLQGASSPLHF
TGTGCCTGGAGTGTACTTCAGGGGGCAAGTTCACCCCTCCACTTT
>NA|TRBV28|TRBJ1-1|TRBD1
CASSLLPGQAPEAFF
TGTGCCAGCAGTTTGCTACCGGGACAGGCTCCTGAAGCTTTCTTT
>NA|TRBV7-9|TRBJ2-7|NA
CASSPTRSSYEQYF
TGTGCCAGCAGCCCGACGAGGTCCTCCTACGAGCAGTACTTC
>NA|TRBV20-1|TRBJ2-2|TRBD1
CSARGRLGSGELFF
TGCAGTGCCAGGGGGAGATTAGGTAGCGGGGAGCTGTTTTTT
>NA|TRBV5-1|TRBJ2-5|NA
CASSFEGSQETQYF
TGCGCCAGCAGCTTTGAGGGCAGCCAAGAGACCCAGTACTTC
>NA|TRBV29-1|TRBJ2-5|NA
CSVGGGSQETQYF
TGCAGCGTTGGTGGGGGATCTCAAGAGACCCAGTACTTC
>once|TRBV19|TRBJ1-1|NA
CASSITADEAFF
TGTGCCAGTAGTATTACGGCAGACGAAGCTTTCTTT
>NA|TRBV11-2|TRBJ2-5|TRBD1
CASSLGQGQVETQYF
TGTGCCAGCAGCTTAGGACAGGGGCAGGTAGAGACCCAGTACTTC
>NA|TRBV13|TRBJ1-6|TRBD1
CASSSITRGRDSPLHF
TGTGCCAGCAGCTCTATAACCAGGGGGCGAGATTCACCCCTCCACTTT
>NA|TRBV7-8|TRBJ2-7|NA
CASSLESGTYEQYF
TGTGCCAGCAGCTTAGAGTCAGGGACCTACGAGCAGTACTTC
>NA|TRBV5-6|TRBJ1-4|NA
CASSFGHRGEKLFF
TGTGCCAGCAGCTTCGGACACCGGGGTGAAAAACTGTTTTTT